The clone carrying this T cell receptor beta chain came up once. The sample originates from a study of CD8 T cells in Susac syndrome. Germline V CDR1 and CDR2: GTSNPN, SVGIG (reference sequence). V lost 0 bases, J lost 6 bases, and 15 bases lay in between. CDR3 length equals 14 residues. An input of 0.5 to 1 ug of RNA was subjected to reverse transcription using random hexamers. TCRdb reprocessed the immunoSEQ multiplex PCR reads via MiXCR and lists one record per CDR3 protein. The table shows roughly 180,000 distinct CDR3 sequences, with roughly 94% occurring only once. The genes are TRBV30 and TRBJ2-7; D may be TRBD1 (7 bases). Sequences were obtained from CD4+ T cells from PBMCs. The origin of this receptor is a human donor in good health. This CDR3 is CAWSVLTGTSEQYF. For the CDR3, the DNA is TGTGCCTGGAGTGTTCTGACAGGGACTTCCGAGCAGTACTTC.